This TCR beta chain was retrieved from a study of radiotherapy plus CTLA-4 blockade in lung cancer. Sequencing was performed with immunoSEQ multiplex PCR; in TCRdb, only in-frame clones are kept and a portion is missing. The repertoire holds 25,000 to 35,000 clones, with roughly 80% as singletons. CDR1 LGHNA and CDR2 YSLEER come from the germline V gene. V was shortened by 0 bases and J by 8 bases, with 8 bases between the two germline ends. The CDR3 has 13 residues. The TCR comes from a human donor with non-small cell lung cancer who had stable disease on radiotherapy plus ipilimumab. Sequences were derived from peripheral blood, sampled from a patient treated with radiotherapy plus ipilimumab. The V gene is TRBV4-3, the J gene TRBJ2-1; D is unclear. CDR3 sequence (DNA): TGCGCCAGCAGCCAAGATCTGGGATATGAGCAGTTCTTC. Its protein product is CASSQDLGYEQFF.